Below, 4 T cell receptor beta chains from the same sample are listed, as sequenced in a study of beta chain features in type 1 diabetes. Findings of the study overall: Across all four CD4+ subsets, people with type 1 diabetes showed modestly shorter TCRB CDR3s.

Expressed TCRB transcripts were sequenced after all isolated RNA was converted to cDNA. Assay used: immunoSEQ multiplex PCR; TCRdb lists only in-frame clones, some missing. The table records fewer than 400,000 clones, roughly a tenth of them present only once. No antigen has been identified for these receptors. The material sequenced was central memory CD4+ T cells from blood. Source of these receptors: a man under 40 with type 1 diabetes.

The CDR3 bases are TGTGCCAGCAGTGCCACCTCCAAAGCTACGCAGTATTTT. Protein product: CASSATSKATQYF. The rearrangement uses TRBV6-4 and TRBJ2-3; the D is unclear. Germline V gene lookup returns CDR1 MRHNA and CDR2 SNTAGT. The CDR3 spans 13 residues. Trimming removed 4 bases from V and 8 bases from J, with 13 bases in between.

This clone has a handful of counts. The chain combines TRBV9 with TRBJ2-1, with TRBD2 matching over 9 bases. The V gene end was trimmed by 6 bases and the J gene end by 10 bases; junction bases not matched to a gene: 20. Germline V gene lookup returns CDR1 SGDLS and CDR2 YYNGEE. The CDR3 contains 17 residues. CDR3 in DNA: TGTGCCAGCACCGCGGGACTAGCTTACGCCAACGGGATAGAGCAGTTCTTC. Translating gives CASTAGLAYANGIEQFF.

This clone appeared a few times. Other DNA sequences in this sample translate to the same CDR3. The chain employs TRBV5-1 and TRBJ2-7, with 12 bases that match TRBD1. The V segment lost 4 bases and the J segment 4 bases; nucleotides outside the gene matches: 6. The CDR3 spans 15 residues. Germline V lookup: CDR1 SGHRS, CDR2 YFSETQ. Here the CDR3 DNA reads TGCGCCAGCAGCCCCGGGACAGGGGGCGTGTACGAGCAGTACTTC. This encodes CASSPGTGGVYEQYF. Supplemented by reference TRBV5-1 and TRBJ2-7, the full variable domain reads KAGVTQTPRYLIKTRGQQVTLSCSPISGHRSVSWYQQTPGQGLQFLFEYFSETQRNKGNFPGRFSGRQFSNSRSEMNVSTLELGDSALYLCASSPGTGGVYEQYFGPGTRLTVT.

This clone was found a few times. A junction boundary mismatches the germline segment, possibly from a read error. As DNA, the CDR3 is TGTGCCAGCACCACCTTAGCGGTCTGGGACCTGCCAAACTTC. It translates to CASTTLAVWDLPNF. The rearrangement joins TRBV7-2 to TRBJ2-7; D possibly corresponds to TRBD2 (6 bases). The CDR3 has 14 residues. From germline, CDR1 is SGHTA and CDR2 FQGNSA.